The clone carrying this T cell receptor (beta chain) was found many times. Its antigen is still unknown. The data stem from a study of T cells in Graves' hyperthyroidism and ophthalmopathy. The study, taken as a whole, reports: Ophthalmopathy could be told apart from stable hyperthyroidism with a 13 V-J model.

Amplified TCR beta CDR3 regions came from RNA transcripts. The primer set for the first-round RT-PCR of the TCR CDR3 was HTBI. One entry per CDR3 protein, called by TCRdb with MiXCR from the multiplex PCR reads. The sample contains under 200,000 distinct CDR3 sequences, 9.4% of which appear only once. Trimming shortened V by 3 bases and J by 0 bases, and 8 bases separated the two germline ends. Germline CDR1 is LGHDT and CDR2 is YNNKEL (reference sequence). The CDR3 extends over 14 amino acids. This receptor was obtained from a woman aged 18-29 years with Graves' hyperthyroidism that later progressed to Graves' ophthalmopathy. The V and J genes are TRBV3-1 and TRBJ1-1, with TRBD1 as a possible D gene (5 bases). Source material: blood. The DNA of the CDR3 is TGTGCCAGCAGCCATGCAGGGCTGAACACTGAAGCTTTCTTT. Protein: CASSHAGLNTEAFF.